This TCR beta chain was sequenced for a study of blood T cell repertoires in COVID-19. At the level of the study: Sites across the United States, Italy and Spain contributed samples from acute and convalescent COVID-19.

V lost 7 bases and J lost 2; bases outside the gene matches: 1. The germline CDR1 and CDR2 sequences are SNHLY and FYNNEI. The length of the CDR3 is 13 residues. Assay: immunoSEQ multiplex PCR; the TCRdb copy retains only in-frame clones and omits some. The top ten clones hold about 10% of a sample with 35,000 to 40,000 clones, roughly 88% of them seen once. The specimen was peripheral blood. The V and J genes are TRBV2 and TRBJ1-2; 10 bases match TRBD1. This TCR came from a man in his 60s with active COVID-19. CDR3 in amino acids: CASMGQGNYGYTF. CDR3 nucleotide sequence: TGTGCCAGCATGGGACAGGGGAACTATGGCTACACCTTC.